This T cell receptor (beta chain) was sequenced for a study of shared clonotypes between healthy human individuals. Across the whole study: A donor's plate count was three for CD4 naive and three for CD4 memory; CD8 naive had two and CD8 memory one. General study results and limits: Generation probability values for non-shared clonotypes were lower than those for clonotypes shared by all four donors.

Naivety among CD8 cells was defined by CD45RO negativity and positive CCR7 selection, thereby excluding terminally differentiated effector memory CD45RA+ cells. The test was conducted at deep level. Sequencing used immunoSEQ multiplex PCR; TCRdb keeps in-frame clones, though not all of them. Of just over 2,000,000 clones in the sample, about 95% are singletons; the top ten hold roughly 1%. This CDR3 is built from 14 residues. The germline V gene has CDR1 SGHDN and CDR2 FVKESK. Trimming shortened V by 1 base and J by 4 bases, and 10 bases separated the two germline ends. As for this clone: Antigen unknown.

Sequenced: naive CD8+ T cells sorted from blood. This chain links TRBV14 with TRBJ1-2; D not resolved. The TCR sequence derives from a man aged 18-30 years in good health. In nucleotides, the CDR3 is TGTGCCAGCAGCCAAGTGAACAGTATCTATGGCTACACCTTC. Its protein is CASSQVNSIYGYTF.